Listed below are T cell receptor beta chains from one sample, sequenced in a study of vaccination and CD4 T cells after COVID-19. TCRdb ran MiXCR on the PCR reads and lists one entry per CDR3 protein. The table records just over 7,000 distinct CDR3 sequences, around 46% of them present only once. For these receptors, no antigen is known. The sequenced sample consisted of CD4+ T cells from blood, cultured in vitro. These receptors came from a human donor in good health. CDR3s include the opening cysteine and the closing phenylalanine or tryptophan. Each record gives: J gene, V gene, D gene, clone size, CDR3 protein, CDR3 DNA. The D gene is left open where the match is weak. Rows give clone size only sometimes, using once, few, many, or a class for an expanded clone.

TRBJ2-7 TRBV6-5 TRBD2 - CASSSSGRGAYPPGEQYF TGTGCCAGCAGTTCTTCTGGGCGGGGGGCGTACCCTCCTGGCGAGCAGTACTTC
TRBJ2-7 TRBV6-5 TRBD2 few CASSYRLAGVFSYEQYF TGTGCCAGCAGTTACCGGCTAGCGGGAGTGTTCTCCTACGAGCAGTACTTC
TRBJ2-5 TRBV6-5 TRBD2 - CASSLLAGGLETQYF TGTGCCAGCAGTTTGTTAGCGGGAGGGTTGGAGACCCAGTACTTC
TRBJ1-5 TRBV30 - - CAWGGGLDQPQHF TGTGCCTGGGGGGGCGGCTTGGATCAGCCCCAGCATTTT
TRBJ1-1 TRBV7-9 - - CASSYGVSTEAFF TGTGCCAGCAGCTACGGGGTGAGCACTGAAGCTTTCTTT
TRBJ1-1 TRBV6-5 - - CASSYSRPGREKAFF TGTGCCAGCAGTTACTCGCGGCCGGGCAGAGAGAAAGCTTTCTTT
TRBJ1-5 TRBV6-5 - few CASSYSGGRSNQPQHF TGTGCCAGCAGTTACTCGGGGGGGCGAAGCAATCAGCCCCAGCATTTT
TRBJ2-1 TRBV14 - few CASSQDAGYNEQFF TGTGCCAGCAGCCAAGATGCAGGGTACAATGAGCAGTTCTTC
TRBJ2-5 TRBV20-1 - few CSARPGHTQETQYF TGCAGTGCTCGGCCTGGACACACCCAAGAGACCCAGTACTTC
TRBJ2-7 TRBV20-1 - few CSARDLQFEQYF TGCAGTGCTAGAGATCTTCAGTTTGAGCAGTACTTC
TRBJ1-2 TRBV20-1 TRBD1 medium-sized CSARVVGTGGYYGYTF TGCAGTGCTAGAGTCGTAGGGACAGGGGGGTACTATGGCTACACCTTC
TRBJ2-7 TRBV29-1 - - CSALRWGDGLGYEQYF TGCAGCGCCCTCCGGTGGGGGGACGGCTTAGGCTACGAGCAGTACTTC
TRBJ1-1 TRBV20-1 - - CSARDAGRIMNTEAFF TGCAGTGCTAGAGACGCAGGACGGATAATGAACACTGAAGCTTTCTTT
TRBJ2-1 TRBV10-3 TRBD2 - CAISDSGSSYNEQFF TGTGCCATCAGTGATAGCGGGAGCTCCTACAATGAGCAGTTCTTC
TRBJ2-7 TRBV6-5 TRBD2 - CASSYSNLLAGTYEQYF TGTGCCAGCAGTTACTCGAATTTACTAGCGGGGACCTACGAGCAGTACTTC
TRBJ2-1 TRBV11-2 - - CASSWLARRGGDEQFF TGTGCCAGCAGCTGGCTGGCCAGGAGGGGTGGTGATGAGCAGTTCTTC
TRBJ1-2 TRBV9 - - CASSARGFYGYTF TGTGCCAGCAGCGCTCGAGGCTTCTATGGCTACACCTTC
TRBJ1-1 TRBV7-8 - few CASSLVQGMNTEAFF TGTGCCAGCAGCTTAGTCCAGGGGATGAACACTGAAGCTTTCTTT
TRBJ2-3 TRBV20-1 - few CSASFTDTQYF TGCAGTGCTAGCTTCACAGATACGCAGTATTTT
TRBJ1-5 TRBV6-2/TRBV6-3 - few CASGGFTGSNQPQHF TGTGCCAGCGGGGGATTTACCGGGAGCAATCAGCCCCAGCATTTT
TRBJ1-3 TRBV27 - - CASSLSGGAGNTIYF TGTGCCAGCAGTTTATCCGGAGGGGCCGGAAACACCATATATTTT
TRBJ2-1 TRBV20-1 - medium-sized CSARTRGSYNEQFF TGCAGTGCTAGAACCCGGGGCTCCTACAATGAGCAGTTCTTC
TRBJ2-1 TRBV5-1 TRBD2 - CASSLGLAGYEQFF TGCGCCAGCAGCTTGGGCCTAGCGGGGTATGAGCAGTTCTTC
TRBJ2-1 TRBV20-1 TRBD2 - CSASPGTSGYNEQFF TGCAGTGCTAGCCCCGGCACTAGCGGCTACAATGAGCAGTTCTTC
TRBJ1-5 TRBV5-8 - - CASSFRGVGNQPQHF TGTGCCAGCAGCTTTCGAGGCGTCGGCAATCAGCCCCAGCATTTT
TRBJ2-7 TRBV6-1 - - CASSLRGAGYEQYF TGTGCCAGCAGTCTACGGGGTGCGGGCTACGAGCAGTACTTC
TRBJ1-4 TRBV2 TRBD1 - CASSGGGQGTEKLFF TGTGCCAGCAGTGGCGGGGGACAGGGGACTGAAAAACTGTTTTTT
TRBJ2-7 TRBV6-1 - - CASTTGAAPGPSYEQYF TGTGCCAGCACCACCGGGGCGGCGCCTGGACCCTCCTACGAGCAGTACTTC
TRBJ1-1 TRBV5-4 - - CASSAGQTRGEAFF TGTGCCAGCAGCGCCGGACAGACGAGGGGCGAAGCTTTCTTT
TRBJ1-2 TRBV19 - - CASSPPGTRINYGYTF TGTGCCAGTAGTCCCCCGGGAACCAGAATAAACTATGGCTACACCTTC
TRBJ2-6 TRBV7-2 TRBD1 - CASSFQGAPGANVLTF TGTGCCAGCAGCTTCCAGGGGGCGCCTGGGGCCAACGTCCTGACTTTC
TRBJ1-1 TRBV18 - - CASSPGREAFF TGTGCCAGCTCACCAGGGCGTGAAGCTTTCTTT
TRBJ1-1 TRBV29-1 TRBD1 - CSGDSFQNTEAFF TGCAGCGGGGACAGCTTTCAGAACACTGAAGCTTTCTTT
TRBJ1-1 TRBV6-1 - - CASRKTMGLEGVNTEAFF TGTGCCAGCAGGAAAACGATGGGTTTGGAGGGAGTGAACACTGAAGCTTTCTTT
TRBJ1-1 TRBV29-1 TRBD1 - CSAQRDRVTEAFF TGCAGCGCCCAAAGGGACAGGGTCACTGAAGCTTTCTTT
TRBJ1-2 TRBV30 TRBD1 - CAWSATGDGYTF TGTGCCTGGAGTGCGACAGGGGATGGCTACACCTTC
TRBJ2-6 TRBV6-1 - - CASSRQFSGANVLTF TGTGCCAGCTCGCGGCAGTTCTCTGGGGCCAACGTCCTGACTTTC
TRBJ1-2 TRBV7-9 TRBD1 - CASSSTGSDYGYTF TGTGCCAGCAGCTCGACAGGGAGTGACTATGGCTACACCTTC
TRBJ2-5 TRBV20-1 TRBD1 - CSAATDRQHIQETQYF TGCAGTGCCGCGACGGACAGGCAACATATCCAAGAGACCCAGTACTTC
TRBJ1-5 TRBV4-2 - - CASSLGAGDGNQPQHF TGTGCCAGCAGCCTAGGGGCCGGGGACGGTAATCAGCCCCAGCATTTT
TRBJ2-2 TRBV18 TRBD1 - CASSPLGTGSGELFF TGTGCCAGCTCACCACTGGGGACAGGGAGCGGGGAGCTGTTTTTT